This T cell receptor beta chain is from a study of T cells in Graves' hyperthyroidism and ophthalmopathy. This clonotype occurred many times. The antigen is undetermined. Lactation, pregnancy, other autoimmune disease or uncontrolled infection led to exclusion of patients. RNA transcripts provided the source from which TCR beta CDR3 regions were amplified. The study used the HTBI primer set for a first-round RT-PCR of the TCR CDR3. From the multiplex PCR reads, TCRdb called clonotypes with MiXCR, one entry per CDR3 protein. Of over 250,000 distinct CDR3 sequences in the sample, less than 30% were seen once. Study-wide results and caveats: The model foresaw ophthalmopathy a median around 6 months prior to onset. Blood also held most thyroid clonotypes expanded beyond 0.001. From stable hyperthyroidism, ophthalmopathy was set apart by a 13 V-J model.

What was sequenced was blood. This TCR came from a man in his forties or fifties with Graves' hyperthyroidism that later progressed to Graves' ophthalmopathy.

The CDR3 reads CASSTVSRLAGVSGEQYF. The CDR3, as DNA: TGCGCCAGCAGCACCGTGTCCCGACTAGCGGGAGTATCGGGCGAGCAGTACTTC. The chain is built from TRBV5-1 and TRBJ2-7; TRBD2 matches 12 bases. Looked up from germline, CDR1 is SGHRS and CDR2 is YFSETQ. J gave up 6 bases and V 4 bases, and 17 bases lay outside the gene matches. The CDR3 has 18 amino acids.